This T cell receptor beta chain was captured by sequencing in a study of blood T cells in healthy people across ages. Background on the study: About one barcoded beta molecule was captured per two T cells (by template switching).

Germline CDR1 MNHEY, CDR2 SMNVEV (reference sequence). This CDR3 has 14 amino acids. V dropped 5 bases and J dropped 6 bases, with 11 bases sitting between them. A sample-barcoded 5' primer and a J-beta primer mix were used in a second PCR of about 7 to 12 cycles. CDR3-containing paired-end reads numbering at least 2.5 million came from each sample. TCRdb fed the 5' RACE reads into MiXCR, producing one record per CDR3 protein. The sample contains about 1.1 million distinct CDR3 sequences, about two fifths of which appear only once. Sequencing used blood. This chain connects TRBV27 to TRBJ1-6; tentative D call: TRBD1 (6 bases). The clonotype was recovered from a man between 18 and 35 years old in good health. The DNA for the CDR3 is TGTGCCAGCAGTCCGAGGGGGGTTAATTCACCCCTCCACTTT. As protein: CASSPRGVNSPLHF.